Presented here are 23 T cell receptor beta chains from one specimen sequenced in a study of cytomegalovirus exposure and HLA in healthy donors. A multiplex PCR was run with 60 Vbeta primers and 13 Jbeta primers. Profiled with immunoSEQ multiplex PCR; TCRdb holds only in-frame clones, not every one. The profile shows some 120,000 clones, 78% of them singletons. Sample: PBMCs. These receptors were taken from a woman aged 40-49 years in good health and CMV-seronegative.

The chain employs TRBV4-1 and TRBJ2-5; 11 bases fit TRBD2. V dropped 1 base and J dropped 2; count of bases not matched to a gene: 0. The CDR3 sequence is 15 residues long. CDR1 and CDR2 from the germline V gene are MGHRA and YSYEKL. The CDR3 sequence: CASSQGLAGQETQYF. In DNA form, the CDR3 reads TGCGCCAGCAGCCAAGGACTAGCGGGACAAGAGACCCAGTACTTC.

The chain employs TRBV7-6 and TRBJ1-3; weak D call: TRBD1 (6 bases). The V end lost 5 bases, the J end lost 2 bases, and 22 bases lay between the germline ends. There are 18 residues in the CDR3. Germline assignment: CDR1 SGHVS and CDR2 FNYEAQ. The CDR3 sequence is CASSQGPTAYRAGNTIYF. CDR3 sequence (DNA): TGTGCCAGCAGCCAGGGGCCCACGGCGTATAGGGCTGGAAACACCATATATTTT.

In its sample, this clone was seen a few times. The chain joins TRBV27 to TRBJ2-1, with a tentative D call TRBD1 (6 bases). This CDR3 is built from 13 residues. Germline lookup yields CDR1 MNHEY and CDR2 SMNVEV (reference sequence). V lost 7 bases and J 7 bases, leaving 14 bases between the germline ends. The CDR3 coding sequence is TGTGCCAGCAATACCGACAGGTCAAATGAGCAGTTCTTC. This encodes CASNTDRSNEQFF.

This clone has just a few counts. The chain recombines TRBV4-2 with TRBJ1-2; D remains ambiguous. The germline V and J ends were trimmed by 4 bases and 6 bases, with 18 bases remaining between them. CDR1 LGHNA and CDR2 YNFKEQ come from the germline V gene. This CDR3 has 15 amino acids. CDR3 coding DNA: TGTGCCAGCAGCCCCTCAAGGCTGGTGGCGGATGGCTACACCTTC. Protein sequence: CASSPSRLVADGYTF.

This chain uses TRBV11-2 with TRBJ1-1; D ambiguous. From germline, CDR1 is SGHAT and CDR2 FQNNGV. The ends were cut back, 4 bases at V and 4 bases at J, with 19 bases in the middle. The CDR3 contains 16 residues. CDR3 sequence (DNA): TGTGCCAGCAGCTCCCCAATTGGCGGTTCGGCCACTGAAGCTTTCTTT. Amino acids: CASSSPIGGSATEAFF.

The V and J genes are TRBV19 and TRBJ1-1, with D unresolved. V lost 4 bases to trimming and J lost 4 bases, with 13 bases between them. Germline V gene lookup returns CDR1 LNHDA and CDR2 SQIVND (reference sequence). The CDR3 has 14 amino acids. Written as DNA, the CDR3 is TGTGCCAGTAGTACTAAGATTCGTCCCACTGAAGCTTTCTTT. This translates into CASSTKIRPTEAFF.

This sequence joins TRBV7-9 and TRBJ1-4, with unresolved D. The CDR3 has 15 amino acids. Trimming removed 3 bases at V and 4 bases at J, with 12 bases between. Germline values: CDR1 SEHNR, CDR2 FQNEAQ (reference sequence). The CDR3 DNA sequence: TGTGCCAGCAGCTTTGACCTGGCGGATAATGAAAAACTGTTTTTT. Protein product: CASSFDLADNEKLFF.

The CDR3, as DNA: TGTGCCAGCAGTTCTGCGGCTAGCGGATACAATGAGCAGTTCTTC. Amino acids: CASSSAASGYNEQFF. This sequence joins TRBV6-5 and TRBJ2-1; 7 positions match TRBD2. Germline loops: CDR1 MNHEY, CDR2 SVGAGI. The CDR3 has 15 residues. Trimming removed 4 bases from V and 4 bases from J; junction bases left unmatched: 7.

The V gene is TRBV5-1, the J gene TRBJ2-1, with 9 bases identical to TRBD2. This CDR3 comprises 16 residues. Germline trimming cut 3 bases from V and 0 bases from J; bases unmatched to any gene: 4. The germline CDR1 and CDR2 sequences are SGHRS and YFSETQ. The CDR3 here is CASSWLAGDSYNEQFF. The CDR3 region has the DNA TGCGCCAGCAGCTGGTTAGCGGGGGACTCCTACAATGAGCAGTTCTTC.

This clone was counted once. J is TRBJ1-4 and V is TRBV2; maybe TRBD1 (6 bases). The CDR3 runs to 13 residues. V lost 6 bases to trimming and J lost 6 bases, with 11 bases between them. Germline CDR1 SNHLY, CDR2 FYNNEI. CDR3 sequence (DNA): TGTGCCAGCAGCGGGACAAGGGATGAAAAACTGTTTTTT. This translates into CASSGTRDEKLFF.

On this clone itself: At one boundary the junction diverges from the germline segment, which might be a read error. The CDR3 bases are TGTGCCATCAGCGGGAGTAGCTACAATGAGCAGTTCTTC. Its protein is CAISGSSYNEQFF. This chain connects TRBV7-2 to TRBJ2-1, with 8 bases that match TRBD2. This CDR3 region has 13 residues. CDR1 is SGHTA and CDR2 is FQGNSA in the germline V gene.

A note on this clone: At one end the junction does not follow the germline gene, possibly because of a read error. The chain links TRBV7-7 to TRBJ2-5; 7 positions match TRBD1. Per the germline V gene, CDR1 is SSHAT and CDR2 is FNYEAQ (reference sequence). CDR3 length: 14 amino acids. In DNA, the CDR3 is TGTGCTAGCAGCTTGGGACAGTTCCAAGAGACCCAGTACTTC. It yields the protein CASSLGQFQETQYF.

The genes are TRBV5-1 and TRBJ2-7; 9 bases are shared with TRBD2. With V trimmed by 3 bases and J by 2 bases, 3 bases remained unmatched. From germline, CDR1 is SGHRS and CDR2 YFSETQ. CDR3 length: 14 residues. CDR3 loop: CASSWTSVPYEQYF. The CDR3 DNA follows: TGCGCCAGCAGCTGGACTAGCGTACCCTACGAGCAGTACTTC. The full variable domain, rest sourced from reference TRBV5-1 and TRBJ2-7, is KAGVTQTPRYLIKTRGQQVTLSCSPISGHRSVSWYQQTPGQGLQFLFEYFSETQRNKGNFPGRFSGRQFSNSRSEMNVSTLELGDSALYLCASSWTSVPYEQYFGPGTRLTVT.

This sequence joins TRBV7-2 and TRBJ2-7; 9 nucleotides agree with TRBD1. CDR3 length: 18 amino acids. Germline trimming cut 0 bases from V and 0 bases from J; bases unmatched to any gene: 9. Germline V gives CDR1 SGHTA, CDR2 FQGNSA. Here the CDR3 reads CASSLASAGQGSSYEQYF. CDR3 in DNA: TGTGCCAGCAGCTTAGCGTCCGCGGGACAGGGAAGCTCCTACGAGCAGTACTTC. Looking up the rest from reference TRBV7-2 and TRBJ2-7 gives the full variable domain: GAGVSQSPSNKVTEKGKDVELRCDPISGHTALYWYRQSLGQGLEFLIYFQGNSAPDKSGLPSDRFSAERTGGSVSTLTIQRTQQEDSAVYLCASSLASAGQGSSYEQYFGPGTRLTVT.

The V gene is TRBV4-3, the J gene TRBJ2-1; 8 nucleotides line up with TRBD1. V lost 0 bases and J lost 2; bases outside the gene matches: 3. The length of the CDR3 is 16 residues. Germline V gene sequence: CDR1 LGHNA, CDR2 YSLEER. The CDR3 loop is CASSQDRGQAYNEQFF. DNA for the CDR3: TGCGCCAGCAGCCAAGACCGGGGACAGGCCTACAATGAGCAGTTCTTC.

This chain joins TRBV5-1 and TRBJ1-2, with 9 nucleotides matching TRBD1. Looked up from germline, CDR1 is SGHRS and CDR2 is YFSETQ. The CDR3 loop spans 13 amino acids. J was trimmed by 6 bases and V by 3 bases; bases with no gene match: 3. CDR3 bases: TGCGCCAGCAGCTGGACAGGGGAGAATGGCTACACCTTC. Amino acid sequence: CASSWTGENGYTF.

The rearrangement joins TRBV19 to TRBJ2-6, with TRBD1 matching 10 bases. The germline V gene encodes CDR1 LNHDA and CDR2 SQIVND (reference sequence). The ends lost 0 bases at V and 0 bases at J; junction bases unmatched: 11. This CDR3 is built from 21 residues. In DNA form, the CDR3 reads TGTGCCAGTAGTATAGATCTTAGGGACAGGGGTCTCCCCTCTGGGGCCAACGTCCTGACTTTC. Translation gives CASSIDLRDRGLPSGANVLTF.

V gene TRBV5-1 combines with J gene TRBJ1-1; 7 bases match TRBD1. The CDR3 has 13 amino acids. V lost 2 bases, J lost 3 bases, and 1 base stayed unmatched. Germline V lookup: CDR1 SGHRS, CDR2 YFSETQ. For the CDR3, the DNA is TGCGCCAGCAGCTTCACAGGGGACACTGAAGCTTTCTTT. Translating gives CASSFTGDTEAFF. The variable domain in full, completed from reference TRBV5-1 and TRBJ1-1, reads KAGVTQTPRYLIKTRGQQVTLSCSPISGHRSVSWYQQTPGQGLQFLFEYFSETQRNKGNFPGRFSGRQFSNSRSEMNVSTLELGDSALYLCASSFTGDTEAFFGQGTRLTVV.

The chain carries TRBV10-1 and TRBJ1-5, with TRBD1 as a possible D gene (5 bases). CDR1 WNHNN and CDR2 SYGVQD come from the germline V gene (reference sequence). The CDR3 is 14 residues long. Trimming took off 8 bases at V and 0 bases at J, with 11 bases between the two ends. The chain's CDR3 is CASLDMFSNQPQHF. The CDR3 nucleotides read TGCGCCAGCCTGGACATGTTTAGCAATCAGCCCCAGCATTTT.

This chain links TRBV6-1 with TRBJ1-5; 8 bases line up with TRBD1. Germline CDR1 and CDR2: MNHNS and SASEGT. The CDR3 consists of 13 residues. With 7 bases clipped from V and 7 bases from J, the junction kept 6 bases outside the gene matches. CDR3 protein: CASKDRVGQPQHF. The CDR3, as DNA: TGTGCCAGCAAGGACAGGGTTGGCCAGCCCCAGCATTTT.

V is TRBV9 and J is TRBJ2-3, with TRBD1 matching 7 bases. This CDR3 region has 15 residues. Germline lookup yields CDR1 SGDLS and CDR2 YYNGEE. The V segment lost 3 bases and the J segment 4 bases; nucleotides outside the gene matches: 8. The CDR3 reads CASSARRGTADTQYF. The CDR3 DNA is TGTGCCAGCAGCGCCCGCAGGGGGACCGCAGATACGCAGTATTTT.

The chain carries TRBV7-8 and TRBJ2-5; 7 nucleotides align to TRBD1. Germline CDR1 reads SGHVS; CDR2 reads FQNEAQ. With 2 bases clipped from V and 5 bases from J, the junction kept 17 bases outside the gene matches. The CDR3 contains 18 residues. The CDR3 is CASSLRGPVESRAETQYF. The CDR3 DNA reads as TGTGCCAGCAGCTTAAGGGGGCCCGTAGAGAGCAGAGCGGAGACCCAGTACTTC.

The CDR3 protein is CASSLYREVRTQYF. In DNA, the CDR3 is TGTGCCAGCAGTTTGTACCGGGAGGTCAGGACCCAGTACTTC. V usage is TRBV28 and J usage is TRBJ2-5, with TRBD2 matching over 7 bases. CDR1 and CDR2 (germline): MDHEN, SYDVKM. V gave up 3 bases and J gave up 7 bases; unmatched junction bases: 8. This CDR3 spans 14 amino acids.